This passage covers 7 T cell receptor beta chains from one sample sequenced in a study of PD-1 and CTLA-4 blockade in melanoma listed by TCRdb under 2021. The library relied on the immunoSEQ multiplex PCR assay. In TCRdb, the immuneACCESS table is reduced to in-frame sequences with V and J assigned. These tables do not hold every clone; where another copy was compared, an unresolved V gene accounts for under half, and the others remain unexplained. This sample comprises fewer than 20,000 clones, around 70% of them detected only once. Clones ranked in the top ten supply 11% to 15% of the sample. Sequencing used CD8+ T cells from peripheral blood, obtained from a patient given anti-PD-1 treatment. Every receptor here comes from a human donor with melanoma.

This clone is labeled as medium-sized. V and J are TRBV14 and TRBJ2-3, with 7 bases lining up with TRBD2. This CDR3 comprises 15 residues. Germline V gene lookup returns CDR1 SGHDN and CDR2 FVKESK. The V and J ends lost 0 bases and 4 bases, in that order; junction bases with no gene match: 4. CDR3 DNA: TGTGCCAGCAGCCAAGATACAGGACTAGCAGATACGCAGTATTTT. This encodes CASSQDTGLADTQYF.

The chain has TRBV27 and TRBJ2-7, with TRBD1 identical over 9 bases. Germline trimming cut 2 bases from V and 6 bases from J; bases unmatched to any gene: 11. This CDR3 has 16 residues. Germline V CDR1 and CDR2: MNHEY, SMNVEV (reference sequence). CDR3 bases: TGTGCCAGCAGTTTAGTAGGTGTACAGGGGGCCGTCGAGCAGTACTTC. This translates into CASSLVGVQGAVEQYF.

Regarding this clone: The germline gene is not matched at one end of the junction; a read error may be the cause. The chain links TRBV27 to TRBJ2-2; 7 bases align to TRBD2. The CDR3 covers 17 residues. CDR1 and CDR2 from the germline V gene are MNHEY and SMNVEV (reference sequence). CDR3 coding DNA: TGTGTCAGCAGTTTAATTTTGGGGGGGACCAACACCGGGGAGCTGTTTTTT. This encodes CVSSLILGGTNTGELFF.

The rearrangement uses TRBV14 and TRBJ2-7, with D perhaps TRBD2 (5 bases). V shed 1 base and J shed 0 bases, with 13 bases lying between them. The CDR3 length is 16 residues. The V gene's germline CDR1 is SGHDN and CDR2 FVKESK. The CDR3 DNA sequence: TGTGCCAGCAGCCAAGCCGAAGGGAGATTCTCCTACGAGCAGTACTTC. Translated, it gives CASSQAEGRFSYEQYF.

This clone has more than one count but fewer than ten. The chain couples TRBV10-3 to TRBJ1-1; unclear D gene. Trimming removed 6 bases at V and 6 bases at J, with 20 bases between. Germline V CDR1 and CDR2: ENHRY, SYGVKD. The CDR3 is 15 residues long. This chain's CDR3 is CAIRGELGSFAEAFF. DNA of the CDR3: TGTGCCATCAGGGGAGAGCTGGGGAGTTTCGCTGAAGCTTTCTTT.

The J gene is TRBJ2-1, the V gene TRBV28; D not certain. The germline V gene has CDR1 MDHEN and CDR2 SYDVKM. The CDR3 totals 17 residues. Trimming took 4 bases from V and 1 from J, leaving 17 bases between them. The CDR3 DNA sequence: TGTGCCAGCAGTTCCACCACGACTGAGATTTCCTACAATGAGCAGTTCTTC. Its translation is CASSSTTTEISYNEQFF.

The chain links TRBV6-4 to TRBJ1-5; 10 positions agree with TRBD1. The junction had 11 bases not matched to a gene; V was cut back by 6 bases and J by 6 bases. The germline V gene encodes CDR1 MRHNA and CDR2 SNTAGT. This CDR3 has 16 residues. Here the CDR3 reads CASRVRDRGSSQPQHF. CDR3 nucleotide sequence: TGTGCCAGCAGAGTAAGGGACAGGGGATCAAGTCAGCCCCAGCATTTT.